These T cell receptor beta chains were read from a single sample in a study of type 1 and type 2 diabetes patients. Each CDR3 protein is one row after TCRdb ran MiXCR on the multiplex PCR reads. Among approximately 260,000 distinct CDR3 sequences listed, roughly 44% were seen once. Sample: peripheral blood mononuclear cells (PBMCs). Receptor source: a man between 18 and 29 years old with type 2 diabetes. Each CDR3 is given with its conserved first and last residue. Fields, in order: J gene, D gene, V gene, clone size, CDR3 DNA, CDR3 protein. D genes are given only for firm matches. Size tells how often a clone was seen (once, few, many) or the class of an expanded clone, and some rows leave it out.

TRBJ2-7 | - | TRBV19 | few | TGTGCCAGTAGTATAGGAGGATTCGGGTACGAGCAGTACTTC | CASSIGGFGYEQYF
TRBJ2-3 | - | TRBV20-1 | - | TGCAGTGCTAGTGACTACCGGAACACAGATACGCAGTATTTT | CSASDYRNTDTQYF
TRBJ1-1 | - | TRBV7-3 | - | TGTGCCAGCAGCCTCATGGGGTCCACTGAAGCTTTCTTT | CASSLMGSTEAFF
TRBJ2-1 | TRBD2 | TRBV19 | once | TGTGCCAGTAGTCCCCGGGGTAGCGGGAGGTCCCTCAATGAGCAGTTCTTC | CASSPRGSGRSLNEQFF
TRBJ1-1 | - | TRBV30 | - | TGTGCCAGTAGTCCGCAGATAGGGGCGGCCACTGAAGCTTTCTTT | CASSPQIGAATEAFF
TRBJ2-7 | - | TRBV20-1 | - | TGCAGTGCTAGAGTTGCCAGAACCTACGAGCAGTACTTC | CSARVARTYEQYF
TRBJ1-6 | - | TRBV20-1 | - | TGCAGTGCTAGTCCGACAGAAAATAATTCACCCCTCCACTTT | CSASPTENNSPLHF
TRBJ2-1 | - | TRBV19 | - | TGTGCCAGTATGAACCGGTCGAGTAGGTACGATGAGCAGTTCTTC | CASMNRSSRYDEQFF
TRBJ1-2 | TRBD1 | TRBV30 | - | TGTGCCTGGAGTATCGGGACAGGGGACGGCTACACCTTC | CAWSIGTGDGYTF
TRBJ1-1 | TRBD1 | TRBV12-3/TRBV12-4 | - | TGTGCCAGCAGATTATCAGGGGGTTGGGCTGAAGCTTTCTTT | CASRLSGGWAEAFF
TRBJ2-3 | - | TRBV5-6 | - | TGTGCCAGCAGCCCTTTAGGAGATACGCAGTATTTT | CASSPLGDTQYF
TRBJ1-4 | - | TRBV12-3/TRBV12-4 | - | TGTGCCAGCAGTTTTAGGGGGGCGCAGCGCGAAAAACTGTTTTTT | CASSFRGAQREKLFF
TRBJ2-5 | - | TRBV7-6 | - | TGTGCCAGCAGCTTAGTACCGGAGACCCAGTACTTC | CASSLVPETQYF
TRBJ2-7 | - | TRBV25-1 | - | TGTGCCTGGGGGGGCGGCGTCGGGAACCCTTCCTACGAGCAGTACTTC | CAWGGGVGNPSYEQYF
TRBJ2-3 | - | TRBV19 | few | TGTGCCAGTAGTACCTCGACAGCACTACGCACAGATACGCAGTATTTT | CASSTSTALRTDTQYF
TRBJ2-1 | - | TRBV25-1 | - | TGTGCCAGTGGGGGTTCCCCTAGCTCCTACAATGAGCAGTTCTTC | CASGGSPSSYNEQFF
TRBJ1-4 | - | TRBV20-1 | - | TGCAGTGCTAGACGCGGCACTAATGAAAAACTGTTTTTT | CSARRGTNEKLFF
TRBJ1-1 | TRBD1 | TRBV18 | once | TGTGCCAGCTCACCCGGGGACAGTCTGAACACTGAAGCTTTCTTT | CASSPGDSLNTEAFF
TRBJ1-2 | TRBD1 | TRBV20-1 | once | TGCAGTGCACGTGATACAGGGGAATATGGCTACACCTTC | CSARDTGEYGYTF
TRBJ2-3 | - | TRBV13 | few | TGTGCCAGCAGCGCAGACAGCACAGATACGCAGTATTTT | CASSADSTDTQYF
TRBJ1-1 | - | TRBV7-8 | - | TGTGCCAGCAGCGGAGCGTCGGGACCGGGGGTCGGCACTGAAGCTTTCTTT | CASSGASGPGVGTEAFF
TRBJ1-4 | - | TRBV5-1 | - | TGCGCCAGCGGGATACAGGGAGCAACTAATGAAAAACTGTTTTTT | CASGIQGATNEKLFF
TRBJ1-5 | - | TRBV15 | many | TGTGCCACCAGCAGAGGCCCGAATAGCAATCAGCCCCAGCATTTT | CATSRGPNSNQPQHF
TRBJ2-7 | - | TRBV27 | - | TGTGCCAGCAGATCGACGGCTACCTACGAGCAGTACTTC | CASRSTATYEQYF
TRBJ2-1 | TRBD2 | TRBV10-2 | - | TGCGCCAGCAGTGTAGCGGGGGACGAGCAGTTCTTC | CASSVAGDEQFF
TRBJ1-1 | TRBD1 | TRBV2 | - | TGTGCCGGCAGTGACAGGGGTCCGGGCACTGAAGCTTTCTTT | CAGSDRGPGTEAFF
TRBJ2-5 | - | TRBV27 | - | TGTGCCAGCGCTCCAATTCAGGGTCAAGAGACCCAGTACTTC | CASAPIQGQETQYF
TRBJ1-6 | - | TRBV6-5 | - | TGTGCCAGCAGTAGTTTGGGGCTGCACGACGTGGATTCACCCCTCCACTTT | CASSSLGLHDVDSPLHF
TRBJ2-1 | TRBD2 | TRBV10-3 | - | TGTGCCATCAGTGATTCTCCGGGACTAGCGTCCAACAATGAGCAGTTCTTC | CAISDSPGLASNNEQFF
TRBJ2-3 | - | TRBV10-2 | - | TGCGCCAGCAGTGAGTGGAGGACAGTCTCTAGCACAGATACGCAGTATTTT | CASSEWRTVSSTDTQYF
TRBJ2-5 | - | TRBV19 | many | TGTGCCAGTAGTGCGGCCAATTTAGAGACCCAGTACTTC | CASSAANLETQYF
TRBJ1-1 | TRBD1 | TRBV7-3 | - | TGTGCCAGCAGCCAAAGACAGGGATTCACTGAAGCTTTCTTT | CASSQRQGFTEAFF
TRBJ1-1 | - | TRBV19 | - | TGTGCCAGTAGTTTAGGGGGACTTCACACTGAAGCTTTCTTT | CASSLGGLHTEAFF
TRBJ1-4 | - | TRBV25-1 | many | TGTGCCAGCAGTGACCACAAGGGTGATGAAAAACTGTTTTTT | CASSDHKGDEKLFF
TRBJ2-1 | - | TRBV7-6 | - | TGTGCCAGCAGCTTGCCGAGGGGGGGAAGGAACAATGAGCAGTTCTTC | CASSLPRGGRNNEQFF
TRBJ2-7 | TRBD1 | TRBV12-3/TRBV12-4 | few | TGTGCCAGCGCCACCGACAGGGCGCGAAACGAGCAGTACTTC | CASATDRARNEQYF
TRBJ2-7 | TRBD2 | TRBV3-1 | - | TGTGCCAGCAGCCTCCGACTAGCGGCCTCCTACGAGCAGTACTTC | CASSLRLAASYEQYF
TRBJ2-1 | - | TRBV7-8 | - | TGTGCCAGCAGCTTAGCGCTTGGCGGGGCCCACCAAGGGCAGTTCTTC | CASSLALGGAHQGQFF
TRBJ2-7 | TRBD1 | TRBV7-2 | - | TGTGCCAGCAGCTCCCACAGGGGGGACTACGAGCAGTACTTC | CASSSHRGDYEQYF
TRBJ2-1 | - | TRBV7-3 | - | TGTGCCAGCAGCCCAGGGCGGGGTAGCTCCTACAATGAGCAGTTCTTC | CASSPGRGSSYNEQFF
TRBJ1-3 | - | TRBV20-1 | - | TGCAGTGCTAGAGGGCCAGACGAGGGTGGAAACACCATATATTTT | CSARGPDEGGNTIYF
TRBJ2-5 | - | TRBV7-6 | many | TGTGCCAGCAGCTTGCAGGGCTCGGAGACCCAGTACTTC | CASSLQGSETQYF
TRBJ1-5 | - | TRBV27 | - | TGTGCCAGCAGTTTCAGGGGACCAAATCAGCCCCAGCATTTT | CASSFRGPNQPQHF
TRBJ2-3 | - | TRBV19 | - | TGTGCCAGTAGTATACAAGATACGCAGTATTTT | CASSIQDTQYF
TRBJ2-5 | TRBD1 | TRBV4-1 | - | TGCGCCAGCAGCCAAGTCCAGGGGGAAGAGACCCAGTACTTC | CASSQVQGEETQYF
TRBJ1-1 | - | TRBV20-1 | - | TGCAGTGGGGATAGGTTGGGATTTTTCGCTGAAGCTTTCTTT | CSGDRLGFFAEAFF
TRBJ1-1 | TRBD1 | TRBV19 | - | TGTGCCAGTAGAGGACAGGGGGCTGAAGCTTTCTTT | CASRGQGAEAFF
TRBJ1-1 | - | TRBV2 | - | TGTGCGCGAGCAGACCCTTATGGCATAAACACTGAAGCTTTCTTT | CARADPYGINTEAFF
TRBJ2-1 | TRBD2 | TRBV7-9 | - | TGTGCCAGCATCCCAGGGGTAGCGGGAGGGAGCTCCTACAATGAGCAGTTCTTC | CASIPGVAGGSSYNEQFF
TRBJ2-5 | - | TRBV28 | - | TGTGCCACTACCCAGACAGTGTACGTCCAAGAGACCCAGTACTTC | CATTQTVYVQETQYF
TRBJ1-1 | TRBD1 | TRBV10-1 | few | TGCGCCAGCAGTGAGGGGGACAGGGGGATGAACACTGAAGCTTTCTTT | CASSEGDRGMNTEAFF
TRBJ2-7 | - | TRBV30 | - | TGTGCTGGGGGCGGGGCTGGTCGTCCCGCCCGGCAGTACTTC | CAGGGAGRPARQYF
TRBJ1-3 | - | TRBV28 | - | TGTGCCAGCAGTTTCCAGGGTACTGGAAACACCATATATTTT | CASSFQGTGNTIYF